This T cell receptor (beta chain) was found in a study of cytomegalovirus exposure and HLA in healthy donors. Study-wide results and limits: The listing of some 170 TCR beta chains classed them as cytomegalovirus-associated.

The V gene lost 3 bases and the J gene lost 4 bases, with 15 bases spanning the gap. Per the germline V gene, CDR1 is SEHNR and CDR2 is FQNEAQ (reference sequence). The CDR3 is 15 amino acids. Concerning this clone: Antigen specificity is unknown.

The primer mix had 60 Vbeta and 13 Jbeta primers. The method was immunoSEQ multiplex PCR; TCRdb's version includes in-frame clones alone and lacks a portion of them. The sample lists 110,000 or so clones, 76% occurring once. This sequence was found in a man between 50 and 59 years old in good health and CMV-seropositive. Material for sequencing was PBMCs. The chain uses TRBV7-9 and TRBJ1-1, with D possibly being TRBD1 (6 bases). DNA of the CDR3: TGTGCCAGCAGCTTTCCGGGGAGGGGGTTCACTGAAGCTTTCTTT. Protein: CASSFPGRGFTEAFF.